The rows below give T cell receptor beta chains drawn from one sample of a study of relationships among human T cell subsets. TCRdb ran MiXCR on the multiplex PCR reads and lists one entry per CDR3 protein. The table includes about 14,000 distinct CDR3 sequences, 50% to 75% detected once. The material sequenced was Tregs sorted from blood. The receptors were gathered from a man in his forties in good health. The CDR3 runs from the conserved cysteine through the conserved F or W. D genes are given only for firm matches. Size tells how often a clone was seen (once, few, many) or the class of an expanded clone, and some rows leave it out.

J gene | V gene | clone size | D gene | CDR3 protein | CDR3 DNA
TRBJ2-6 | TRBV14 | . | . | CASSQLGSSGANVLTF | TGTGCCAGCAGCCAACTGGGTAGCTCTGGGGCCAACGTCCTGACTTTC
TRBJ2-6 | TRBV25-1 | few | . | CASSGKGAGANVLTF | TGTGCCAGCAGTGGAAAGGGTGCTGGGGCCAACGTCCTGACTTTC
TRBJ1-6 | TRBV20-1 | . | . | CSASSEDLHNSPLHF | TGCAGTGCTAGTTCCGAGGACCTCCATAATTCACCCCTCCACTTT
TRBJ1-6 | TRBV12-3/TRBV12-4 | . | TRBD1 | CASSRDSNSPLHF | TGTGCCAGCAGCCGGGACAGTAATTCACCCCTCCACTTT
TRBJ2-6 | TRBV11-2 | . | . | CASSYGMGAGANVLTF | TGTGCCAGCAGCTACGGGATGGGGGCTGGGGCCAACGTCCTGACTTTC
TRBJ2-1 | TRBV5-4 | . | . | CASSPGAHNEQFF | TGTGCCAGCAGCCCGGGAGCGCACAATGAGCAGTTCTTC
TRBJ2-1 | TRBV20-1 | . | TRBD1 | CSASVRGKNNEQFF | TGCAGTGCTAGCGTCAGGGGGAAGAACAATGAGCAGTTCTTC
TRBJ2-7 | TRBV20-1 | . | TRBD2 | CSARTSGSPRQYF | TGCAGTGCTAGAACTAGCGGGAGCCCCCGGCAGTACTTC
TRBJ2-1 | TRBV20-1 | . | . | CSATHSASSYNEQFF | TGCAGTGCTACCCATAGCGCAAGCTCCTACAATGAGCAGTTCTTC
TRBJ2-3 | TRBV7-7 | medium-sized | TRBD1 | CASSSGQGNTQYF | TGTGCTAGCAGCTCGGGACAGGGCAATACGCAGTATTTT
TRBJ2-1 | TRBV20-1 | . | TRBD2 | CSARVSTSVNEQFF | TGCAGTGCTAGAGTCAGCACTAGCGTAAATGAGCAGTTCTTC
TRBJ2-7 | TRBV2 | . | . | CASKNRGLGEQYF | TGTGCCAGCAAGAACCGGGGGCTTGGCGAGCAGTACTTC
TRBJ2-7 | TRBV20-1 | . | TRBD2 | CSARARPAGNEQYF | TGCAGTGCTAGGGCTAGGCCAGCGGGGAACGAGCAGTACTTC
TRBJ2-7 | TRBV27 | . | . | CASSPYSYEQYF | TGTGCCAGCAGTCCCTACTCCTACGAGCAGTACTTC
TRBJ1-5 | TRBV27 | few | . | CASSFDRNQPQHF | TGTGCCAGCAGTTTTGACAGAAATCAGCCCCAGCATTTT
TRBJ2-7 | TRBV20-1 | few | TRBD2 | CSASVLAGGGSYEQYF | TGCAGTGCTAGTGTACTAGCGGGAGGAGGCTCCTACGAGCAGTACTTC
TRBJ2-5 | TRBV5-1 | . | TRBD1 | CASSYTTDRAETQYF | TGCGCCAGCAGCTATACCACCGACAGGGCAGAGACCCAGTACTTC
TRBJ2-7 | TRBV7-6 | . | TRBD1 | CASSSTGAIYEQYF | TGTGCCAGCAGCTCTACAGGGGCCATCTACGAGCAGTACTTC
TRBJ2-7 | TRBV12-3/TRBV12-4 | . | TRBD2 | CASSSQEASGRLGFSF | TGTGCCAGCAGTTCCCAGGAAGCTAGCGGGAGGCTCGGATTCTCCTTC
TRBJ2-3 | TRBV4-2 | . | TRBD2 | CASSLGLAGGEDTQYF | TGTGCCAGCAGCCTGGGACTAGCGGGAGGGGAAGATACGCAGTATTTT
TRBJ2-7 | TRBV20-1 | . | TRBD2 | CSARRTSGALGEQYF | TGCAGTGCGAGGCGGACTAGCGGGGCCTTGGGCGAGCAGTACTTC
TRBJ1-1 | TRBV10-3 | . | . | CAISESTSTSTEAFF | TGTGCCATTAGTGAGTCAACCTCGACGTCCACTGAAGCTTTCTTT
TRBJ1-6 | TRBV5-4 | . | . | CASSLGAGSPLHF | TGTGCCAGCAGCTTAGGCGCCGGTTCACCCCTCCACTTT
TRBJ2-7 | TRBV11-1 | . | . | CASSQSFGETSEQYF | TGTGCCAGCAGCCAGTCATTCGGGGAAACGAGCGAGCAGTACTTC
TRBJ1-5 | TRBV12-3/TRBV12-4 | . | TRBD1 | CASSPTGLQQPQHF | TGTGCCAGCAGTCCGACAGGGTTACAGCAGCCCCAGCATTTT
TRBJ1-2 | TRBV28 | . | . | CASTDNYGYTF | TGTGCCAGCACAGACAACTATGGCTACACCTTC
TRBJ2-3 | TRBV20-1 | . | . | CSQAWGDSTDTQYF | TGCAGCCAGGCCTGGGGGGACAGCACAGATACGCAGTATTTT
TRBJ1-5 | TRBV10-3 | . | TRBD1 | CAISDMDRGGQPQHF | TGTGCCATCAGTGACATGGACAGGGGAGGTCAGCCCCAGCATTTT
TRBJ2-7 | TRBV20-1 | . | . | CSVSGQGQIEQYF | TGCAGTGTCTCAGGGCAGGGGCAAATCGAGCAGTACTTC
TRBJ2-5 | TRBV6-2/TRBV6-3 | . | . | CASKDLETQYF | TGTGCCAGCAAAGATTTAGAGACCCAGTACTTC
TRBJ2-3 | TRBV6-6 | . | . | CASSHGRGRPADTQYF | TGTGCCAGCAGCCACGGCCGGGGGCGGCCGGCAGATACGCAGTATTTT
TRBJ1-2 | TRBV12-3/TRBV12-4 | . | TRBD1 | CASTLTGGSGYTF | TGTGCCAGCACCCTCACAGGGGGCAGTGGCTACACCTTC
TRBJ2-1 | TRBV28 | . | TRBD2 | CASSPRRTSGGSSYNEQFF | TGTGCCAGCAGTCCTCGCCGGACTAGCGGGGGTAGCTCCTACAATGAGCAGTTCTTC
TRBJ2-3 | TRBV5-1 | . | TRBD1 | CASSGRTGADTRYF | TGCGCCAGCAGCGGAAGGACAGGGGCAGATACGCGGTATTTT
TRBJ2-2 | TRBV11-2 | few | . | CASSAGATASNTGELFF | TGTGCCAGCAGCGCCGGGGCAACGGCTTCGAACACCGGGGAGCTGTTTTTT
TRBJ1-5 | TRBV7-9 | few | . | CASSRSSGRNQPQHF | TGTGCCAGCAGCCGAAGTTCGGGGCGTAATCAGCCCCAGCATTTT
TRBJ1-1 | TRBV29-1 | . | . | CSVGENTEAFF | TGCAGCGTAGGTGAGAACACTGAAGCTTTCTTT
TRBJ2-1 | TRBV20-1 | . | TRBD2 | CSARDSSGSYNEQFF | TGCAGTGCTAGAGATAGTAGCGGGAGCTACAATGAGCAGTTCTTC
TRBJ1-3 | TRBV14 | few | . | CASSQDQGLLSGNTIYF | TGTGCCAGCAGCCAAGATCAGGGGCTTCTCTCTGGAAACACCATATATTTT
TRBJ2-1 | TRBV10-3 | . | . | CAISSKDTSEQFF | TGTGCCATCAGCTCCAAGGATACCAGTGAGCAGTTCTTC
TRBJ1-1 | TRBV10-3 | medium-sized | . | CAISEAGEFGEAFF | TGTGCCATCAGTGAGGCAGGGGAGTTTGGTGAAGCTTTCTTT
TRBJ2-7 | TRBV28 | . | TRBD2 | CASTRTSGRYEQYF | TGTGCCAGCACCAGAACTAGCGGGAGGTACGAGCAGTACTTC
TRBJ2-6 | TRBV27 | . | TRBD1 | CASSRDRAGANVLTF | TGTGCCAGCAGCCGAGACAGGGCAGGGGCCAACGTCCTGACTTTC
TRBJ2-7 | TRBV20-1 | few | TRBD1 | CSAPPGTGDREQYF | TGCAGTGCTCCTCCCGGGACAGGGGATAGAGAGCAGTACTTC
TRBJ2-1 | TRBV12-3/TRBV12-4 | . | TRBD2 | CASRAPTSAIYNEQFF | TGTGCCAGCAGAGCTCCGACTAGCGCGATCTACAATGAGCAGTTCTTC
TRBJ1-3 | TRBV7-8 | . | . | CASSFDRPGNTIYF | TGTGCCAGCAGCTTTGACCGTCCTGGAAACACCATATATTTT
TRBJ1-4 | TRBV30 | . | . | CAWSRTGNEKLFF | TGTGCCTGGAGTAGGACGGGGAATGAAAAACTGTTTTTC
TRBJ2-5 | TRBV11-2 | . | . | CASSSIRGRGPETQYF | TGTGCCAGCAGCTCCATTCGAGGCCGGGGCCCGGAGACCCAGTACTTC
TRBJ2-7 | TRBV6-5 | once | . | CASRTPGSTYEQYF | TGTGCCAGCAGGACTCCGGGATCAACCTACGAGCAGTACTTC
TRBJ2-7 | TRBV20-1 | . | TRBD2 | CSATTTLAAYEQYF | TGCAGTGCGACCACGACACTAGCGGCCTACGAGCAGTACTTC
TRBJ1-5 | TRBV30 | . | TRBD1 | CAWSARTGYNQPQHF | TGTGCCTGGAGTGCCCGGACAGGGTACAATCAGCCCCAGCATTTT
TRBJ1-1 | TRBV3-1 | few | TRBD1 | CASSQGLRGRWTEAFF | TGTGCCAGCAGCCAAGGGTTAAGGGGGCGTTGGACTGAAGCTTTCTTT
TRBJ1-2 | TRBV5-6 | . | . | CASRHQQGYGYTF | TGTGCCAGCAGACACCAGCAAGGATATGGCTACACCTTC
TRBJ2-7 | TRBV14 | few | . | CASSQSQGTEQYF | TGTGCCAGCAGCCAATCCCAAGGCACGGAGCAGTACTTC
TRBJ2-7 | TRBV5-1 | . | . | CASSLDPGNEQYF | TGCGCCAGCAGCTTGGATCCAGGGAACGAGCAGTACTTC
TRBJ2-7 | TRBV5-1 | . | . | CASSDGQSISYEQYF | TGCGCCAGCAGCGATGGACAGTCAATCTCCTACGAGCAGTACTTC
TRBJ2-3 | TRBV27 | . | TRBD2 | CASSFGGGVADTQYF | TGTGCCAGCAGTTTTGGTGGGGGGGTCGCAGATACGCAGTATTTT
TRBJ1-5 | TRBV20-1 | . | . | CSARDVGEGGNQPQHF | TGCAGTGCTAGAGATGTGGGGGAGGGAGGCAATCAGCCCCAGCATTTT
TRBJ2-3 | TRBV7-2 | . | . | CASSPQPTDTQYF | TGTGCCAGCAGCCCTCAGCCAACAGATACGCAGTATTTT